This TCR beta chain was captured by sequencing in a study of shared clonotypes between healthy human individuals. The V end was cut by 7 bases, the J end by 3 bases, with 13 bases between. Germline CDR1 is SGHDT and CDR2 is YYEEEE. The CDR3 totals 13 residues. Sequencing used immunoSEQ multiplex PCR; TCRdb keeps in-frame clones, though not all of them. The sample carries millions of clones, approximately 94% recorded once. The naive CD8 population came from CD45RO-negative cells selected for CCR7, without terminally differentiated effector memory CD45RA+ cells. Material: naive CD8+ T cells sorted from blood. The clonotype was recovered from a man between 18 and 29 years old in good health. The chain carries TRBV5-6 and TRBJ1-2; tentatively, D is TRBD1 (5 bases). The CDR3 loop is CASYPAGYYGYTF. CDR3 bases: TGTGCCAGCTATCCGGCAGGGTACTATGGCTACACCTTC.